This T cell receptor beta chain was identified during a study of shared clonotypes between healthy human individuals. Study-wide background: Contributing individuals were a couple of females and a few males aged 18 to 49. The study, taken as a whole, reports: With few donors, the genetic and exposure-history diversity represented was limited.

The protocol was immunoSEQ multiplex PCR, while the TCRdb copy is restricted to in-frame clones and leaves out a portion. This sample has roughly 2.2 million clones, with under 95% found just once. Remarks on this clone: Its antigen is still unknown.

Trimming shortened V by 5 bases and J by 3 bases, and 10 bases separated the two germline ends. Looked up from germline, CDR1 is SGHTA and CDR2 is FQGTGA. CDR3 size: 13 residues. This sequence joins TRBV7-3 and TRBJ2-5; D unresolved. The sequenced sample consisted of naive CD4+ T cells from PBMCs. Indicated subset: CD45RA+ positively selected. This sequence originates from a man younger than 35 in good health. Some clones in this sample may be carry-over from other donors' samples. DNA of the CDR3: TGTGCCAGCAGCGTGGGGTCCAAAGAGACCCAGTACTTC. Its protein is CASSVGSKETQYF. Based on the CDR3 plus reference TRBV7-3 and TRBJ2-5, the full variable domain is GAGVSQTPSNKVTEKGKYVELRCDPISGHTALYWYRQSLGQGPEFLIYFQGTGAADDSGLPNDRFFAVRPEGSVSTLKIQRTERGDSAVYLCASSVGSKETQYFGPGTRLLVL.